Each of the 27 T cell receptor beta chains below was sequenced from the same sample in a study of blood T cell repertoires in COVID-19. The data were produced by immunoSEQ multiplex PCR, yet TCRdb's version contains in-frame clones alone and is incomplete. Here the sample spans about 140,000 clones, around 82% being singletons. Input material: peripheral blood. Receptors originate from an older woman with acute or convalescent COVID-19.

The V call is TRBV7-2, the J call TRBJ2-3; 9 bases line up with TRBD1. The J segment lost 4 bases and the V segment lost 1 base, leaving 0 bases of the junction unmatched. Looked up from germline, CDR1 is SGHTA and CDR2 is FQGNSA. The CDR3 runs 14 residues. CDR3 nucleotide sequence: TGTGCCAGCAGCTTAGGGACAGGGGCAGATACGCAGTATTTT. The encoded protein is CASSLGTGADTQYF.

The chain recombines TRBV6-5 with TRBJ2-1; 9 positions agree with TRBD1. The CDR3 covers 15 residues. V lost 4 bases and J lost 7; bases outside the gene matches: 8. CDR1 and CDR2 from the germline V gene are MNHEY and SVGAGI. CDR3 loop: CASSSIYRGQNEQFF. The DNA for the CDR3 is TGTGCCAGCAGTTCCATCTACAGGGGGCAGAATGAGCAGTTCTTC.

This sequence joins TRBV4-3 and TRBJ1-4; D remains unclear. The V end was cut by 0 bases, the J end by 3 bases, with 11 bases between. There are 16 residues in the CDR3. CDR1 and CDR2 (germline): LGHNA, YSLEER. CDR3 DNA: TGCGCCAGCAGCCAAGATAACAGAGTGGCTAATGAAAAACTGTTTTTT. Amino acid sequence: CASSQDNRVANEKLFF.

The chain is built from TRBV7-9 and TRBJ2-1, with a possible D match to TRBD2 (6 bases). The V end was cut by 6 bases, the J end by 0 bases, with 9 bases between. This CDR3 spans 14 amino acids. CDR1 is SEHNR and CDR2 is FQNEAQ in the germline V gene (reference sequence). CDR3 DNA sequence: TGTGCCAGCAGGACCGGGAGCTCCTACAATGAGCAGTTCTTC. Its translation is CASRTGSSYNEQFF. Complete variable domain (other parts from reference TRBV7-9 and TRBJ2-1): DTGVSQNPRHKITKRGQNVTFRCDPISEHNRLYWYRQTLGQGPEFLTYFQNEAQLEKSRLLSDRFSAERPKGSFSTLEIQRTEQGDSAMYLCASRTGSSYNEQFFGPGTRLTVL.

The chain combines TRBV24-1 with TRBJ2-7, with a possible D match to TRBD2 (6 bases). V lost 12 bases to trimming and J lost 2 bases, with 19 bases between them. CDR3 length: 14 residues. The germline CDR1 and CDR2 sequences are KGHDR and SFDVKD. Here the CDR3 DNA reads TGTGCCCCAATTCCGACTAGAACCACCTACGAGCAGTACTTC. Translating it yields CAPIPTRTTYEQYF.

The rearrangement joins TRBV6-4 to TRBJ1-5; D is unresolved. Trimming stripped 3 bases from V and 0 bases from J, with 6 bases between. Germline V gene sequence: CDR1 MRHNA, CDR2 SNTAGT. The CDR3 runs to 14 residues. CDR3 in DNA: TGTGCCAGCAGTGAATCAATTAGCAATCAGCCCCAGCATTTT. Amino acids: CASSESISNQPQHF.

This clone has only one observation. The V call is TRBV10-3, the J call TRBJ2-2; the D gene is possibly TRBD2 (5 bases). The CDR3 covers 12 residues. The V gene's germline CDR1 is ENHRY and CDR2 SYGVKD. Between the trimmed V and J ends, which lost 3 bases and 7 bases, there was a span of 6 bases. The CDR3 DNA reads TGTGCCATCAGTGAAGAGGGCGGGGAGCTGTTTTTT. Its translation is CAISEEGGELFF.

The chain has TRBV20-1 and TRBJ1-2; maybe TRBD1 (6 bases). The CDR3 is made up of 16 amino acids. The germline V and J ends were trimmed by 3 bases and 0 bases, with 17 bases remaining between them. CDR1 and CDR2 from the germline V gene are DFQATT and SNEGSKA (reference sequence). CDR3 bases: TGCAGTGCTAGTCCAGCAGGGGTAGTTTCTAACTATGGCTACACCTTC. Protein product: CSASPAGVVSNYGYTF.

The chain uses TRBV4-1 and TRBJ2-4; TRBD1 matches 8 bases. The CDR3 is 16 amino acids. Germline values: CDR1 MGHRA, CDR2 YSYEKL. V lost 5 bases, J lost 5 bases, and 11 bases stayed unmatched. The DNA of the CDR3 is TGCGCCAGCAGCAAGGGACAGGTGATGATTGAAAACATTCAGTACTTC. It specifies CASSKGQVMIENIQYF.

The chain links TRBV5-1 to TRBJ1-4; D gene uncertain. Trimming stripped 4 bases from V and 8 bases from J, with 12 bases between. The length of the CDR3 is 13 residues. Looked up from germline, CDR1 is SGHRS and CDR2 is YFSETQ. The CDR3 DNA reads TGCGCCAGCAGCGTCGGAGGAGGAGAAAAACTGTTTTTT. Amino acids: CASSVGGGEKLFF.

This CDR3 is CASSLYPSGTGAIYGYTF. CDR3 DNA sequence: TGTGCCAGCAGTTTATACCCCTCGGGGACAGGGGCGATATATGGCTACACCTTC. The gene calls are TRBV27 and TRBJ1-2; 10 positions match TRBD1. Germline loops: CDR1 MNHEY, CDR2 SMNVEV (reference sequence). The V and J ends lost 1 base and 5 bases, in that order; junction bases with no gene match: 13. The CDR3 is 18 residues long.

This chain's CDR3 is CASSPAVRDSSYNSPLHF. In DNA form, the CDR3 reads TGTGCCAGCAGCCCCGCCGTCCGGGACAGCTCCTATAATTCACCCCTCCACTTT. The chain is built from TRBV4-2 and TRBJ1-6; 7 positions agree with TRBD1. The CDR3 is 18 residues long. CDR1 is LGHNA and CDR2 is YNFKEQ in the germline V gene. V trimming: 4 bases; J trimming: 0 bases; junction bases outside the gene matches: 9.

The chain joins TRBV3-1 (or the pseudogene TRBV3-2) to TRBJ2-1; possible D gene TRBD1, 6 bases. The CDR3 consists of 14 residues. The germline gives CDR1 LGHDT, CDR2 YNNKEL (reference sequence). The V and J ends lost 2 bases and 9 bases respectively, with 14 bases between them. This CDR3 is CASSQSTGEGEQFF. The CDR3 DNA is TGTGCCAGCAGCCAATCGACAGGAGAGGGTGAGCAGTTCTTC.

The rearrangement links TRBV6-6 to TRBJ2-7; 12 positions agree with TRBD2. Per the germline V gene, CDR1 is MNHNY and CDR2 is SVGAGI (reference sequence). CDR3 length: 15 residues. V gave up 6 bases and J gave up 0 bases; unmatched junction bases: 3. CDR3 region: CASRATSGSSYEQYF. The CDR3 nucleotides read TGTGCCAGCAGAGCGACTAGCGGGAGCTCCTACGAGCAGTACTTC.

The chain uses TRBV6-2 or TRBV6-3 and TRBJ2-1; 14 bases map to TRBD2. This CDR3 contains 17 residues. V shed 4 bases and J 4 bases; nucleotides not matched to a gene: 6. Germline lookup yields CDR1 MNHEY and CDR2 SVGEGT. In DNA form, the CDR3 reads TGTGCCAGCAGTTCGGCGACTAGCGGGAGGGAATACAATGAGCAGTTCTTC. Encoded protein: CASSSATSGREYNEQFF.

To note about this clone: Within the sample, other DNA sequences also encode this same CDR3. This rearrangement joins TRBV5-1 to TRBJ2-3, with D perhaps TRBD2 (7 bases). Trimming stripped 4 bases from V and 2 bases from J, with 8 bases between. The CDR3 covers 13 residues. Per the germline V gene, CDR1 is SGHRS and CDR2 is YFSETQ. The CDR3 loop reads CASSAGATDTQYF. For the CDR3, the DNA is TGCGCCAGCAGCGCGGGGGCCACAGATACGCAGTATTTT.

The gene calls are TRBV4-3 and TRBJ1-2, with D perhaps TRBD1 (5 bases). Germline CDR1 and CDR2: LGHNA and YSLEER. This CDR3 is 17 amino acids long. V lost 0 bases to trimming and J lost 1 base, with 15 bases between them. The CDR3 here is CASSQDVRGANNYGYTF. In nucleotides, the CDR3 is TGCGCCAGCAGCCAAGATGTTCGTGGGGCCAATAACTATGGCTACACCTTC.

J is TRBJ1-6 and V is TRBV28; 7 nucleotides agree with TRBD1. The germline CDR1 and CDR2 sequences are MDHEN and SYDVKM. With 5 bases clipped from V and 6 bases from J, the junction kept 7 bases outside the gene matches. The CDR3 is 15 amino acids. CDR3 residues: CASSPRGRGNSPLHF. The CDR3 coding sequence is TGTGCCAGCAGTCCTAGGGGGCGAGGTAATTCACCCCTCCACTTT.

This clone showed up just a few times. The chain uses TRBV9 and TRBJ2-7; 11 bases line up with TRBD2. The CDR3 loop spans 15 amino acids. V trimming: 4 bases; J trimming: 7 bases; junction bases outside the gene matches: 10. The V gene's germline CDR1 is SGDLS and CDR2 YYNGEE. CDR3 DNA sequence: TGTGCCAGCAGCCCCAGACTAGCGGGGACTGGGGAGCAGTACTTC. It codes for CASSPRLAGTGEQYF.

V and J are TRBV19 and TRBJ1-1, with D tentatively TRBD1 (6 bases). The V gene lost 3 bases and the J gene lost 2 bases, with 10 bases spanning the gap. The length of the CDR3 is 14 residues. Germline V gene lookup returns CDR1 LNHDA and CDR2 SQIVND (reference sequence). The CDR3 DNA reads TGTGCCAGTAGTATTGGGACACTAAACACTGAAGCTTTCTTT. Protein: CASSIGTLNTEAFF.

This chain joins TRBV4-3 and TRBJ2-2, with 7 bases that match TRBD2. The CDR3 consists of 14 residues. J gave up 4 bases and V 5 bases, and 4 bases lay outside the gene matches. Germline-derived CDR1 and CDR2 are LGHNA and YSLEER. The chain's CDR3 is CASSAGEGTGELFF. In DNA form, the CDR3 reads TGCGCCAGCAGCGCGGGAGAGGGCACCGGGGAGCTGTTTTTT.

This rearrangement joins TRBV9 to TRBJ2-3; 7 bases line up with TRBD2. After removal of 0 bases from V and 2 bases from J, the junction contained 6 bases not matched to a gene. The CDR3 covers 16 residues. Germline lookup yields CDR1 SGDLS and CDR2 YYNGEE. CDR3: CASSVGLGLPTDTQYF. For the CDR3, the DNA is TGTGCCAGCAGCGTAGGCTTGGGACTACCCACAGATACGCAGTATTTT.

This clone appeared a single time. J is TRBJ1-2 and V is TRBV19; 8 bases are a match to TRBD1. V shed 3 bases, J shed 7 bases, and the junction held 13 bases outside the gene matches. This CDR3 is built from 16 residues. Germline V gives CDR1 LNHDA, CDR2 SQIVND (reference sequence). The CDR3 loop reads CASSISEGQGRGGYTF. The CDR3 DNA is TGTGCCAGTAGTATTAGCGAAGGACAGGGACGTGGTGGCTACACCTTC. The entire variable domain, with the rest obtained from reference TRBV19 and TRBJ1-2, is as follows: DGGITQSPKYLFRKEGQNVTLSCEQNLNHDAMYWYRQDPGQGLRLIYYSQIVNDFQKGDIAEGYSVSREKKESFPLTVTSAQKNPTAFYLCASSISEGQGRGGYTFGSGTRLTVV.

This clone appeared a single time. The chain combines TRBV30 with TRBJ2-1; 14 positions agree with TRBD2. V lost 5 bases and J lost 6; bases outside the gene matches: 15. The CDR3 runs to 18 residues. Germline CDR1 is GTSNPN and CDR2 is SVGIG (reference sequence). In nucleotides, the CDR3 is TGTGCCTGGGGTGCCGGGACTAGCGGGAGCGGGGGTCCCAATGAGCAGTTCTTC. It translates to CAWGAGTSGSGGPNEQFF.

The V and J genes are TRBV7-3 and TRBJ1-1; D is ambiguous. The length of the CDR3 is 15 residues. V gave up 0 bases and J gave up 1 base, with 9 bases separating them. Germline CDR1 reads SGHTA; CDR2 reads FQGTGA. In DNA form, the CDR3 reads TGTGCCAGCAGCTTAACGTTCGGGGAGAACACTGAAGCTTTCTTT. Amino acid sequence: CASSLTFGENTEAFF.

J is TRBJ2-4 and V is TRBV3-1 (or the pseudogene TRBV3-2); 12 positions agree with TRBD1. Germline loops: CDR1 LGHDT, CDR2 YNNKEL (reference sequence). The CDR3 contains 13 residues. V lost 8 bases to trimming and J lost 6 bases; unmatched junction nucleotides: 2. CDR3 protein: CASGTGGGNIQYF. The CDR3 DNA reads as TGTGCCAGCGGGACAGGGGGCGGAAACATTCAGTACTTC.

This clone was counted only a few times. The chain uses TRBV7-2 and TRBJ1-2; D is undetermined. The germline CDR1 and CDR2 sequences are SGHTA and FQGNSA. This CDR3 has 15 residues. Trimming left V 0 bases short and J 5 bases short, with 13 bases between. The DNA of the CDR3 is TGTGCCAGCAGCTTAGCCACAGCGGGGTATTATGGCTACACCTTC. It translates to CASSLATAGYYGYTF.